This T cell receptor (beta chain) was retrieved from a study of blood T cell repertoires in COVID-19. Study-level information: Donors in the United States, Italy and Spain gave samples during acute or convalescent COVID-19.

Some clones are missing from TCRdb's copy, which holds only in-frame ones; the method was immunoSEQ multiplex PCR. Of approximately 210,000 clones in the sample, roughly 84% were seen once. This study enrolled people aged roughly 18 to 90 from about two dozen US geographic areas. The receptor was derived from a man aged 30-40 years in a cohort exposed to, infected with or recovered from COVID-19 (not recorded which). The source material was PBMCs or T cells enriched from blood (not recorded which).

CDR3 protein: CASSATGRGRSYGYTF. The CDR3 DNA reads TGTGCCAGCAGCGCCACCGGCCGGGGGAGGAGCTATGGCTACACCTTC. The chain is built from TRBV9 and TRBJ1-2, with D possibly TRBD1 on 5 matching bases. CDR3 size: 16 residues. Germline values: CDR1 SGDLS, CDR2 YYNGEE. V lost 3 bases and J lost 4, with 19 bases in between. The variable domain in full, with the rest retrieved from reference TRBV9 and TRBJ1-2, is DSGVTQTPKHLITATGQRVTLRCSPRSGDLSVYWYQQSLDQGLQFLIQYYNGEERAKGNILERFSAQQFPDLHSELNLSSLELGDSALYFCASSATGRGRSYGYTFGSGTRLTVV.